This record concerns one TCR beta chain sequence. This clone was counted only a few times. Its binding antigen is unknown. Base qualities were left out, and no much larger clone turns up one base away. The entire amount of isolated RNA was reverse transcribed using the High Capacity cDNA Reverse Transcription Kit, so the sequenced TCRB transcripts were expressed ones. Naive, central memory and regulatory T cell samples underwent deep immunoSEQ sequencing, averaging about 3.3 million total reads per sample. Sorted cells were lysed in RLT buffer, and RNA was extracted using DNase-treated RNeasy Micro or Mini kits according to cell number. To prevent cross-contamination, every cell subset was processed on its own, while patient and healthy donor samples were processed together. Using the immunoSEQ multiplex PCR, TCRB sequences were amplified from cDNA into 87-bp fragments spanning the CDR3 region. Sequencing of the amplicons was done on the Illumina HiSeq platform. The authors' analysis ran thus. PCR bias was corrected computationally using synthetic template baselines, and reads within Hamming distance 2 were collapsed, with unmergeable singletons discarded. Reads were aligned to IMGT to assign V, D and J genes, CDR3 length, and insertions or deletions at six rearrangement sites. Clonotype counts were normalized to sorted cell number within each subset before computing true diversity and Gini coefficients with the tcR R package. The overlap coefficient, calculated on TCRB nucleotide sequences, was used to measure repertoire sharing. The table comes from immuneACCESS by way of TCRdb, which keeps in-frame sequences with V and J called. Part of the clones is missing from these tables; in studies checked, under half for an unresolved V gene and the rest for unknown reasons. That table is the source of V, J and clone size, and D and trimming were worked out from the DNA. This sample is represented by about 160,000 clones; less than 9.5% of them were singletons. The top ten hold approximately 0.85% of the sample.

This record belongs to a study of beta chain features in type 1 diabetes (dated by TCRdb to the late 2010s). Context from the whole study: Mean age, gender distribution, total cell number and subset yield were not different between patients and healthy donors. A total of 107,917,701 sorted cells were examined across all samples, and the number of cells per subset was strongly correlated with RNA yield. In the study, TCRB repertoires of sorted circulating CD4+ T cell subsets from recently diagnosed type 1 diabetes patients were compared with those of matched healthy donors. Naive and central memory subsets were obtained from all 30 or so donors, but regulatory and stem cell-like memory subsets were isolated from only 8 patients and 8 healthy donors. Study-wide findings and limitations: HLA sub-analyses involved small numbers of individuals, so any influence of HLA type on TCRB rearrangement remained unresolved. In all four CD4+ subsets, TCRB CDR3 length was moderately but significantly shorter in type 1 diabetes patients. Shorter templates might have been favored by PCR, but patient and control samples were amplified and corrected together, so both groups would have been affected equally by any skew. Patients with type 1 diabetes made fewer insertions and deleted more nucleotides at VDJ recombination sites, implying thymic rearrangement abnormalities. Naive, central memory and regulatory TCRB repertoires appeared more similar among patients than among healthy donors. Because cDNA rather than genomic DNA was sequenced, highly expressing activated cells could have been over-represented, although no difference in activation and CD3 levels was found between groups.

A single peripheral blood draw of around 120 mL on average was collected from each donor into heparinised tubes. A BD FACSAria II and a panel including CD45RO, CCR7, CD25, CD127, CD95 and CD27 were used to sort naive, central memory, regulatory and stem cell-like memory CD4+ T cells. A purity above 98% was achieved for all sorted populations. Right away, PBMCs were isolated by Lymphoprep density gradient centrifugation and were stained directly, with no culture step. To minimize batch effects, samples were stained and sorted in pairs, one healthy donor with one patient per experiment. Trimming takes 2 bases from V and 2 bases from J, and the germline ends sit 13 bases apart. The CDR3 covers 15 residues, taking in both the cysteine and the phenylalanine. The sequence is cut down to CDR3 DNA, 45 bases in frame from base 1. As encoded in the germline V gene, CDR1 is SGHRS while CDR2 is YFSETQ.

This sequence was found in a woman aged 40 to 50 with type 1 diabetes. Rearrangement joined TRBV5-1 to TRBJ1-1; TRBD1 is a weak D gene call, 5 bases matching. The source material was central memory CD4+ T cells from blood. The base sequence is TGCGCCAGCAGCTTTACGCAGGGTGGTAACACTGAAGCTTTCTTT. Its translation reads: CASSFTQGGNTEAFF.